What follows describes a single T cell receptor beta chain. The antigen remains unidentified. Documented time point: cycle 4 day 1 (C4D1), after five to seven weeks of nivolumab. Each and every patient relapsed after autologous stem cell transplantation, and patients got differing brentuximab vedotin exposure. By magnetic negative selection, CD8+ T cells were isolated from the thawed PBMCs. The data stem from a study of PD-1 blockade in classical Hodgkin lymphoma. Overall study context: Nivolumab was administered to patients intravenously at 3 mg/kg every 2 weeks.

Profiled with immunoSEQ multiplex PCR; TCRdb holds only in-frame clones, not every one. Among 15,000 or so clones listed, roughly 90% were seen once. The CDR3 consists of 15 residues. V lost 3 bases, J lost 6 bases, and 16 bases lay in between. Germline V gives CDR1 MDHEN, CDR2 SYDVKM. The study's findings and limits: The study found that TCR diversity rose significantly by C4D1 in CD4+ but not CD8+ cells. Reports described newly diagnosed patients as having lower baseline TCR diversity than healthy donors.

This chain uses TRBV28 with TRBJ2-3, with D tentatively TRBD2 (6 bases). Sequencing was performed on CD8+ T cells from blood, taken before the fourth cycle of nivolumab. The clonotype comes from a human donor with classical Hodgkin lymphoma. The CDR3 loop is CASSFRRDPRDTQYF. The DNA of the CDR3 is TGTGCCAGCAGTTTTCGGCGGGACCCAAGGGATACGCAGTATTTT.